This T cell receptor (beta chain) was recorded in a study of CD8 T cells in ankylosing spondylitis. Overall study results and limits: One TCR beta motif, made up of roughly 8 highly homologous variants, appeared characteristic of ankylosing spondylitis blood.

TCRdb processed the 5' RACE reads anew with MiXCR; each CDR3 protein has one entry. Of about 460,000 distinct CDR3 sequences detected, roughly 5% appear once; the ten largest clones hold under 4.5%. This clonotype showed up many times. Its cognate antigen is unknown. The CDR3 extends over 16 amino acids. V was trimmed by 3 bases and J by 4 bases, leaving 16 bases between them. Sequenced sample: blood, either unsorted or a sorted T cell fraction (not recorded which). V is TRBV12-3 or TRBV12-4 and J is TRBJ1-3; D gene ambiguous. The sequence was obtained from a male donor with ankylosing spondylitis. Written as DNA, the CDR3 is TGTGCCAGCAGTTTTATGGTCGGCGGGCTAGGAAACACCATATATTTT. It encodes CASSFMVGGLGNTIYF.